The 32 T cell receptor beta chains listed next were all sequenced from one sample in a study of T cells in Graves' hyperthyroidism and ophthalmopathy. There were TCR beta CDR3 regions amplified from RNA transcripts. The study used the HTBI primer set for a first-round RT-PCR of the TCR CDR3. In TCRdb, the multiplex PCR reads were re-called with MiXCR into one record per CDR3 protein. The repertoire holds 700,000 or so distinct CDR3 sequences, with less than 20% as singletons. Material: blood. The receptors were sampled from a man between 18 and 29 years old with Graves' hyperthyroidism.

V and J are TRBV12-3 or TRBV12-4 and TRBJ2-5, with D perhaps matching TRBD1 or TRBD2 (5 bases each). This CDR3 has 14 amino acids. V lost 3 bases and J 1 base, leaving 9 bases between the germline ends. CDR3 DNA: TGTGCCAGCAGTTTCCGGGGCACCCAAGAGACCCAGTACTTC. Translated: CASSFRGTQETQYF.

This clonotype was seen repeatedly, ten times or more. The genes are TRBV28 and TRBJ1-5; 7 bases align to TRBD1. The CDR3 covers 15 residues. Germline CDR1 MDHEN, CDR2 SYDVKM. The J segment lost 2 bases and the V segment lost 5 bases, leaving 6 bases of the junction unmatched. The CDR3: CASSPPRGGNQPQHF. The CDR3 region has the DNA TGTGCCAGCAGTCCACCCAGGGGGGGCAATCAGCCCCAGCATTTT.

Comments on this clonotype: At one end, the junction sequence differs from germline, possibly due to a read error. The chain has TRBV7-2 and TRBJ1-3; 8 nucleotides agree with TRBD1. The germline V gene has CDR1 SGHTA and CDR2 FQGNSA. The CDR3 loop spans 17 amino acids. This chain's CDR3 is CASSFLPGGRSGNAIYF. CDR3 coding DNA: TGTGCCAGCAGCTTCCTTCCAGGGGGCCGCTCTGGAAACGCCATATATTTT. The full variable domain, rest sourced from reference TRBV7-2 and TRBJ1-3, is GAGVSQSPSNKVTEKGKDVELRCDPISGHTALYWYRQSLGQGLEFLIYFQGNSAPDKSGLPSDRFSAERTGGSVSTLTIQRTQQEDSAVYLCASSFLPGGRSGNAIYFGEGSWLTVV.

There are a few counts of this clonotype. The rearrangement uses TRBV9 and TRBJ1-2; TRBD1 is a possible D gene (6 bases). CDR3 size: 13 residues. Germline CDR1 SGDLS, CDR2 YYNGEE. V lost 3 bases, J lost 4 bases, and 10 bases lay in between. The CDR3, as DNA: TGTGCCAGCAGCGCCGGGGGGCTCTATGGCTACACCTTC. It is translated as CASSAGGLYGYTF. Variable domain in full (rest from reference TRBV9 and TRBJ1-2): DSGVTQTPKHLITATGQRVTLRCSPRSGDLSVYWYQQSLDQGLQFLIQYYNGEERAKGNILERFSAQQFPDLHSELNLSSLELGDSALYFCASSAGGLYGYTFGSGTRLTVV.

The chain couples TRBV7-6 to TRBJ2-5; 9 bases agree with TRBD1. The CDR3 consists of 16 residues. Germline CDR1 reads SGHVS; CDR2 reads FNYEAQ. V shed 4 bases, J shed 2 bases, and the junction held 8 bases outside the gene matches. CDR3 coding DNA: TGTGCCAGCAGCTACGACCTCGACAGGGGGCAAGAGACCCAGTACTTC. Residues: CASSYDLDRGQETQYF.

There are a few counts of this clonotype. The V call is TRBV10-3, the J call TRBJ1-2; D remains unclear. There are 14 residues in the CDR3. Germline values: CDR1 ENHRY, CDR2 SYGVKD. Trimming removed 3 bases from V and 1 base from J, with 9 bases in between. CDR3 protein: CAISDQANNYGYTF. As DNA, the CDR3 is TGTGCCATCAGTGACCAGGCTAATAACTATGGCTACACCTTC.

The J gene is TRBJ2-1, the V gene TRBV9; 11 bases are a match to TRBD2. Germline lookup yields CDR1 SGDLS and CDR2 YYNGEE. V lost 4 bases and J lost 7; bases outside the gene matches: 7. CDR3 length equals 15 residues. The CDR3 loop reads CASSRSGRAGNEQFF. The CDR3 DNA reads as TGTGCCAGCAGCCGTAGCGGGAGGGCCGGAAATGAGCAGTTCTTC.

This clonotype was counted at least ten times. The chain recombines TRBV6-1 with TRBJ2-1, with 8 bases aligning to TRBD2. The CDR3 has 15 amino acids. Germline V gives CDR1 MNHNS, CDR2 SASEGT. V was clipped by 6 bases and J by 9 bases; unmatched bases: 13. The CDR3 sequence is CASRTPGLVGGEQFF. The CDR3 bases are TGTGCCAGCAGGACCCCGGGACTAGTTGGGGGTGAGCAGTTCTTC.

This clonotype occurred many times. The chain couples TRBV3-1 to TRBJ2-1; 10 nucleotides agree with TRBD2. V was clipped by 8 bases and J by 6 bases; unmatched bases: 4. The germline V gene has CDR1 LGHDT and CDR2 YNNKEL (reference sequence). CDR3 length equals 13 residues. The CDR3 DNA reads as TGTGCCAGCCTCGGGACTAGCGTCAATGAGCAGTTCTTC. Protein sequence: CASLGTSVNEQFF.

The genes are TRBV24-1 and TRBJ2-7, with a weak D call TRBD2 (5 bases). Germline loops: CDR1 KGHDR, CDR2 SFDVKD. The CDR3 has 12 amino acids. V dropped 3 bases and J dropped 7 bases, with 9 bases sitting between them. This CDR3 reads CATSDIGEEQYF. CDR3 nucleotides: TGTGCCACCAGTGATATCGGGGAAGAGCAGTACTTC.

This clonotype turned up a few times. The V and J genes are TRBV2 and TRBJ2-5; D gene ambiguous. The CDR3 is made up of 14 amino acids. V gave up 0 bases and J gave up 5 bases, with 10 bases separating them. CDR1 is SNHLY, CDR2 FYNNEI, per germline. CDR3 loop: CASSEAAVHETQYF. The DNA for the CDR3 is TGTGCCAGCAGTGAAGCGGCAGTTCATGAGACCCAGTACTTC.

The chain employs TRBV3-1 and TRBJ1-3, with D hard to call. V lost 2 bases and J lost 4, with 6 bases in between. Germline V gene sequence: CDR1 LGHDT, CDR2 YNNKEL (reference sequence). CDR3 length: 13 amino acids. CDR3 residues: CASSQSNGNTIYF. In DNA form, the CDR3 reads TGTGCCAGCAGCCAAAGTAACGGAAACACCATATATTTT.

As regards this clonotype: This is likely a read error, given that the CDR3 carries no conserved phenylalanine or tryptophan at its end. V and J are TRBV5-1 and TRBJ1-2, with D perhaps matching TRBD1 (6 bases). Germline V gene data show CDR1 as SGHRS and CDR2 as YFSETQ. The germline V and J ends were trimmed by 2 bases and 1 base, with 9 bases remaining between them. The length of the CDR3 is 14 residues. Here the CDR3 DNA reads TGCGCCAGCAGCTTCGGACAGCGTAACTATGGCTACACCTCC. This sequence encodes CASSFGQRNYGYTS.

The genes are TRBV10-2 and TRBJ2-2, with D unclear. Trimming took 2 bases from V and 2 from J, leaving 18 bases between them. The germline V gene has CDR1 WSHSY and CDR2 SAAADI. CDR3 length: 18 amino acids. The CDR3 here is CASSEPDNTTPNTGELFF. The CDR3 region has the DNA TGCGCCAGCAGTGAGCCCGACAACACCACCCCTAACACCGGGGAGCTGTTTTTT.

This clonotype was recorded a few times. Germline and junction disagree at one end, which may indicate a read error. The chain is built from TRBV6-1 and TRBJ2-4, with a weak D call TRBD1 (6 bases). The CDR3 loop spans 15 amino acids. Germline loops: CDR1 MNHNS, CDR2 SASEGT. The CDR3 reads CACSETKQGLNIQYF. CDR3 sequence (DNA): TGTGCCTGCAGTGAAACCAAGCAGGGGCTAAACATTCAGTACTTC.

This chain uses TRBV28 with TRBJ1-1, with TRBD1 matching 10 bases. This CDR3 contains 14 residues. With V trimmed by 11 bases and J by 7 bases, 13 bases remained unmatched. Germline V lookup: CDR1 MDHEN, CDR2 SYDVKM. CDR3: CASAWGQGIGEAFF. DNA for the CDR3: TGTGCCTCCGCCTGGGGACAGGGGATCGGTGAAGCTTTCTTT. The full variable domain, its missing parts supplied by reference TRBV28 and TRBJ1-1, is DVKVTQSSRYLVKRTGEKVFLECVQDMDHENMFWYRQDPGLGLRLIYFSYDVKMKEKGDIPEGYSVSREKKERFSLILESASTNQTSMYLCASAWGQGIGEAFFGQGTRLTVV.

The rearrangement joins TRBV7-9 to TRBJ1-4; perhaps TRBD1 as D (5 bases). Trimming pared 5 bases from V and 8 bases from J, leaving 15 bases between. Per the germline V gene, CDR1 is SEHNR and CDR2 is FQNEAQ (reference sequence). This CDR3 spans 14 amino acids. CDR3 in amino acids: CASSIDRQWEKLFF. CDR3 nucleotide sequence: TGTGCCAGCAGCATCGACAGACAGTGGGAAAAACTGTTTTTT.

The chain couples TRBV5-1 to TRBJ2-7; D not certain. Per the germline V gene, CDR1 is SGHRS and CDR2 is YFSETQ. This CDR3 spans 14 amino acids. Trimming stripped 0 bases from V and 3 bases from J, with 10 bases between. CDR3 nucleotides: TGCGCCAGCAGCTTGGGACAAATCGTCTACGAGCAGTACTTC. This translates into CASSLGQIVYEQYF.

In this sample, this clonotype turned up many times. The V and J genes are TRBV28 and TRBJ2-7; TRBD2 might be the D (6 bases). Looked up from germline, CDR1 is MDHEN and CDR2 is SYDVKM. V was clipped by 4 bases and J by 0 bases, with 13 bases between them. This CDR3 has 15 residues. The CDR3 protein is CASSSGDGSSYEQYF. CDR3 coding DNA: TGTGCCAGCAGTTCCGGGGACGGGAGCTCCTACGAGCAGTACTTC.

This clonotype was observed a few times. V is TRBV6-1 and J is TRBJ1-1; tentatively, D is TRBD1 (5 bases). The CDR3 totals 14 residues. Per germline, CDR1 MNHNS and CDR2 SASEGT. V lost 5 bases to trimming and J lost 5 bases, with 15 bases between them. The CDR3 region is CASSLNRGETEAFF. CDR3 nucleotide sequence: TGTGCCAGCAGTCTCAACCGGGGGGAGACTGAAGCTTTCTTT.

V and J are TRBV20-1 and TRBJ2-7; 14 bases are a match to TRBD2. CDR1 DFQATT and CDR2 SNEGSKA come from the germline V gene (reference sequence). The CDR3 extends over 15 amino acids. After removal of 6 bases from V and 7 bases from J, the junction contained 11 bases not matched to a gene. The CDR3 nucleotides read TGCAGTGCCCTGGGACTAGCGGGAGCGGGCGTTGAGCAGTACTTC. This codes for CSALGLAGAGVEQYF.

This clonotype appeared a few times. The DNA for the CDR3 is TGCGCCAGCAGACCGGAACCGGTGGGGGACTATGGCTACACCTTC. Amino acid sequence: CASRPEPVGDYGYTF. The genes are TRBV5-1 and TRBJ1-2, with D possibly being TRBD1 (5 bases). V shed 5 bases and J shed 3 bases, with 17 bases lying between them. CDR1 is SGHRS and CDR2 is YFSETQ in the germline V gene. The CDR3 is 15 amino acids.

This clonotype was recorded at least ten times. The gene calls are TRBV2 and TRBJ2-1, with a tentative D call TRBD1 (5 bases). Per the germline V gene, CDR1 is SNHLY and CDR2 is FYNNEI. Trimming left V 5 bases short and J 4 bases short, with 12 bases between. The CDR3 has 14 amino acids. As DNA, the CDR3 is TGTGCCAGCAGTTCTGGACAAAGTTACAATGAGCAGTTCTTC. Translation gives CASSSGQSYNEQFF. Drawing the rest from reference TRBV2 and TRBJ2-1, the complete variable domain is EPEVTQTPSHQVTQMGQEVILRCVPISNHLYFYWYRQILGQKVEFLVSFYNNEISEKSEIFDDQFSVERPDGSNFTLKIRSTKLEDSAMYFCASSSGQSYNEQFFGPGTRLTVL.

This clonotype occurred many times. The V gene is TRBV11-3, the J gene TRBJ2-5; D could derive from TRBD1 or TRBD2 (5 bases each). CDR3 size: 13 residues. V was trimmed by 5 bases and J by 4 bases, leaving 11 bases between them. The V gene's germline CDR1 is SGHNT and CDR2 YENEEA. CDR3 sequence (DNA): TGTGCCAGCAGCCCCACGGGGCGAGAGACCCAGTACTTC. Translating gives CASSPTGRETQYF.

This clonotype was observed a handful of times. The V gene is TRBV20-1, the J gene TRBJ2-7, with 12 bases matching TRBD2. The CDR3 totals 17 residues. CDR1 is DFQATT, CDR2 SNEGSKA, per germline (reference sequence). V shed 0 bases and J 4 bases; nucleotides not matched to a gene: 10. The CDR3 region has the DNA TGCAGTGCTAGAGATTGGCTAGCGGGAGGGCCCGGATACGAGCAGTACTTC. Protein product: CSARDWLAGGPGYEQYF.

This clonotype has ten or more counts. J is TRBJ2-3 and V is TRBV27, with TRBD2 identical over 14 bases. This CDR3 comprises 18 residues. The germline CDR1 and CDR2 sequences are MNHEY and SMNVEV (reference sequence). Trimming cost V 4 bases and J 7 bases; bases outside gene matches: 13. The CDR3 loop is CASSSSPGLAGDPHTQYF. In DNA, the CDR3 is TGTGCCAGCAGTTCCTCCCCGGGACTAGCGGGAGATCCTCATACGCAGTATTTT.

The rearrangement joins TRBV7-2 to TRBJ1-1; 9 bases are a match to TRBD1. The germline V gene encodes CDR1 SGHTA and CDR2 FQGNSA. The CDR3 extends over 14 amino acids. V shed 5 bases, J shed 10 bases, and the junction held 11 bases outside the gene matches. CDR3 coding DNA: TGTGCCAGCAGCGTCTTACACAGGGGGCATAGAGCTTTCTTT. It is translated as CASSVLHRGHRAFF.

This clonotype was recorded only once. The chain joins TRBV9 to TRBJ2-2; D is possibly TRBD1 or TRBD2 (5 bases each). The CDR3 runs 16 residues. V lost 4 bases and J lost 4, with 17 bases in between. The germline V gene has CDR1 SGDLS and CDR2 YYNGEE. The CDR3, as DNA: TGTGCCAGCAGCCCCCTGGGGCTAGCCGCCACCGGGGAGCTGTTTTTT. It is translated as CASSPLGLAATGELFF.

This clonotype was counted between two and nine times. This sequence joins TRBV28 and TRBJ2-2; D is perhaps TRBD1 (6 bases). The V and J ends lost 5 bases and 7 bases respectively, with 14 bases between them. The CDR3 covers 14 residues. Germline CDR1 MDHEN, CDR2 SYDVKM. CDR3 amino acids: CASSEQGFVGELFF. The CDR3 nucleotides are TGTGCCAGCAGTGAACAGGGTTTCGTCGGGGAGCTGTTTTTT.

This clonotype was recorded a few times. The chain couples TRBV24-1 to TRBJ2-3; no firm D call. Trimming shortened V by 4 bases and J by 5 bases, and 9 bases separated the two germline ends. The CDR3 is 13 amino acids. CDR1 is KGHDR, CDR2 SFDVKD, per germline. The DNA for the CDR3 is TGTGCCACCAGTGACCCGATCAAAGATACGCAGTATTTT. This encodes CATSDPIKDTQYF.

This clonotype has at least ten counts. The genes are TRBV28 and TRBJ2-3; D unresolved. V gave up 2 bases and J gave up 2 bases, with 8 bases separating them. Germline CDR1 and CDR2: MDHEN and SYDVKM. CDR3 length: 14 residues. This CDR3 reads CASSLTSFTDTQYF. The CDR3 bases are TGTGCCAGCAGTTTAACCTCCTTCACAGATACGCAGTATTTT.

This chain uses TRBV27 with TRBJ2-1; maybe TRBD2 (6 bases). V lost 6 bases to trimming and J lost 9 bases, with 15 bases between them. Germline CDR1 and CDR2: MNHEY and SMNVEV (reference sequence). There are 13 residues in the CDR3. The CDR3 DNA reads as TGTGCCAGCAGACCCACGGCGGGGACTGAGCAGTTCTTC. As protein: CASRPTAGTEQFF.